This section outlines one TCR beta chain sequence together with its context. What it recognizes is unknown. Germline CDR1 and CDR2: SGHKS and YYEKEE (reference sequence). Trimming took off 6 bases at V and 5 bases at J, with 14 bases between the two ends. This CDR3 comprises 13 residues. TCRdb keeps only in-frame clones here, not all; method: immunoSEQ multiplex PCR. The sample holds fewer than 90,000 clones, more than 85% seen once. The data derive from a study of OX40 agonist ivuxolimab in advanced cancers. Study information: Males comprised around four fifths of the group, whose mean age was about 60 years (range about 20 to 79). Earlier treatment with anti-PD-1, anti-PD-L1 or anti-CTLA-4 was permitted, and over 35% had received some.

Study observations and caveats: There were also nonresponders showing low normalized T-cell clonal expansion. Patients with a partial response at 0.1-3.0 mg/kg had among the lowest clonal expansion.

V gene TRBV5-5 combines with J gene TRBJ1-1; D ambiguous. This sequence originates from an adult with an advanced solid tumor such as melanoma, head and neck, liver or kidney cancer. Specimen: CD4+ or CD8+ T cells sorted from blood, collected in a trial of the OX40 agonist ivuxolimab. CDR3 residues: CASIIGPGTEAFF. CDR3 coding DNA: TGTGCCAGCATCATTGGTCCGGGGACTGAAGCTTTCTTT.